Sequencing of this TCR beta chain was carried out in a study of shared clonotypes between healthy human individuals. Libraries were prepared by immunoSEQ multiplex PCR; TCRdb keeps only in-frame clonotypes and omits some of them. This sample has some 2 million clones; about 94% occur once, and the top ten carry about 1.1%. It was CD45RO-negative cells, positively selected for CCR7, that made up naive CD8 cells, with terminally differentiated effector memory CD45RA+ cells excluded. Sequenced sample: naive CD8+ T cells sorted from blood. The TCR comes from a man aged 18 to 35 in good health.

The CDR3 protein is CASSLTEETQYF. The DNA of the CDR3 is TGTGCCAGCAGCTTGACGGAAGAGACCCAGTACTTC. This sequence joins TRBV5-4 and TRBJ2-5; D gene uncertain. In germline, CDR1 is SGHNT, CDR2 YYREEE (reference sequence). The germline V and J ends were trimmed by 1 base and 3 bases, with 4 bases remaining between them. The CDR3 loop spans 12 amino acids.